Detailed here is one TCR beta chain. The antigen is not known. Clones were read by immunoSEQ multiplex PCR, and TCRdb kept only the in-frame ones, dropping some. The sample holds approximately 160,000 clones, 95% to 97% seen once. The data belong to a study of cytomegalovirus exposure and HLA in healthy donors. For the study at large: The roughly 130 validation repertoires were reported in a later analysis to have been generated on the same platform as the roughly 670 first-cohort repertoires. Study outcomes and limitations: Later, an analysis found that TCR clusters from the first cohort tended to co-occur in the roughly 110 validation repertoires. Cytomegalovirus-associated status was assigned to more than 150 TCR beta chains.

Trimming at V came to 1 base and at J to 0 bases, leaving 2 bases not matched to a gene. The germline CDR1 and CDR2 sequences are MGHRA and YSYEKL. The CDR3 length is 16 residues. This sequence originates from a woman aged 18-29 years in good health and CMV-seronegative. Sequencing input: PBMCs. This chain connects TRBV4-1 to TRBJ1-1, with 10 bases fitting TRBD1. The CDR3 region is CASSQGQGAMNTEAFF. CDR3 in DNA: TGCGCCAGCAGCCAAGGACAGGGGGCCATGAACACTGAAGCTTTCTTT.